Following are 32 T cell receptor beta chains from one sample sequenced in a study of tumor and adjacent non-tumor tissue in lung cancer. The library came from three nested PCR rounds adapted from ARM-PCR protocols. TCRdb processed the multiplex PCR reads anew with MiXCR; each CDR3 protein has one entry. The data contain roughly 81,000 distinct CDR3 sequences, around 65% of them singletons. The template was RNA from unsorted bulk tissue. Sequencing input: lung tumor tissue. All receptors come from a woman in her 70s with non-small cell lung cancer.

Regarding this clonotype: A read error may produce the germline difference seen at one junction end. The rearrangement joins TRBV28 to TRBJ2-2; TRBD1 agrees at 9 bases. The germline CDR1 and CDR2 sequences are MDHEN and SYDVKM. The CDR3 sequence is 17 residues long. CDR3 protein: CASSPLTGGLGTGELFF. The CDR3, as DNA: TGTGCCAGCAGTCCCCTCACAGGGGGCCTGGGGACCGGGGAGCTGTTTTTC.

Details on this clonotype: As the CDR3 is not closed by the conserved phenylalanine or tryptophan, this likely results from a read error. This rearrangement joins TRBV11-1 to TRBJ2-1; TRBD2 matches 8 bases. The CDR3 runs 17 residues. Germline loops: CDR1 SGHAT, CDR2 FQDESV (reference sequence). The CDR3 DNA reads as TGTGCCAGCGGCTTAGAGCCAACGGGAGGGTCCTACAATGAGCAGTTCTCC. Protein: CASGLEPTGGSYNEQFS.

This CDR3 is CVSSYRDKGETQYF. The CDR3 coding sequence is TGTGTCAGTAGTTACCGGGACAAGGGGGAGACCCAGTACTTC. The genes are TRBV6-5 and TRBJ2-5; tentative D call: TRBD1 (6 bases). The germline gives CDR1 MNHEY, CDR2 SVGAGI. This CDR3 is built from 14 residues.

Concerning this clonotype: One junction end does not reproduce the germline sequence, and a read error may be involved. In DNA, the CDR3 is TGCAGCGTTGTGACAGGCAAAAATTCACCCCTCCATTTT. It specifies CSVVTGKNSPLHF. The rearrangement links TRBV29-1 to TRBJ1-6; TRBD1 is a possible D gene (6 bases). This CDR3 is 13 amino acids long. Germline values: CDR1 SQVTM, CDR2 ANQGSEA. The complete variable domain, with remaining parts taken from reference TRBV29-1 and TRBJ1-6, reads SAVISQKPSRDICQRGTSLTIQCQVDSQVTMMFWYRQQPGQSLTLIATANQGSEATYESGFVIDKFPISRPNLTFSTLTVSNMSPEDSSIYLCSVVTGKNSPLHFGNGTRLTVT.

In the case of this clonotype: The germline gene is not matched at one end of the junction; a read error may be the cause. The chain joins TRBV20-1 to TRBJ2-7, with TRBD2 identical over 9 bases. This CDR3 has 15 amino acids. Per germline, CDR1 DFQATT and CDR2 SNEGSKA (reference sequence). As DNA, the CDR3 is TGCAGTGTTAGAGATCCTAGCGGGACCGTTTACGAGCAGTATTTC. Amino acid sequence: CSVRDPSGTVYEQYF.

This clonotype appeared a single time. Likely a read error: the CDR3 ends without its conserved phenylalanine or tryptophan. The rearrangement uses TRBV5-5 and TRBJ2-7; 8 nucleotides line up with TRBD1. The CDR3 spans 14 residues. Germline V gene data show CDR1 as SGHKS and CDR2 as YYEKEE (reference sequence). In nucleotides, the CDR3 is TGTGCCAGCAGCTTGGGTCAGGGGGCTTACGATCAGTACTTA. Translating it yields CASSLGQGAYDQYL.

Concerning this clonotype: The final CDR3 position lacks the conserved phenylalanine or tryptophan, pointing to a likely read error. The DNA is left out, because the CDR3 cannot be placed on it with certainty; the CDR3 is given as TCRdb lists it. The chain is built from TRBV6-5 and TRBJ1-1; no check of the table's D call, TRBD1, against the DNA was made. The CDR3 is made up of 14 amino acids, end residues included. Germline CDR1 and CDR2: MNHEY and SVGAGI. CDR3 sequence: CASRPGTGFTETFS.

In the case of this clonotype: Relative to the germline gene, one junction end is altered; a read error may explain this. The chain carries TRBV6-5 and TRBJ2-1; either TRBD1 or TRBD2 may fit D (6 bases each). Germline CDR1 MNHEY, CDR2 SVGAGI. The CDR3 runs 15 residues. CDR3 sequence reads: CAGSRGTLPNNEQSF. CDR3 DNA: TGTGCCGGCAGTCGCGGGACATTACCTAACAATGAGCAGTCCTTC.

A word on this clonotype: Lacking the conserved final phenylalanine or tryptophan, this CDR3 likely reflects a read error. The rearrangement joins TRBV29-1 to TRBJ2-4; tentative D call: TRBD1 (5 bases). The CDR3 spans 12 residues. Germline V gives CDR1 SQVTM, CDR2 ANQGSEA. The CDR3 DNA follows: TGCGGCGTTGGGGCATCAAGGGACATTCAGTACCTC. It yields the protein CGVGASRDIQYL.

Worth noting for this clonotype: One base away lies a much larger clone, so this may be a sequencing read error. The chain combines TRBV28 with TRBJ2-2, with 7 bases that match TRBD2. Germline lookup yields CDR1 MDHEN and CDR2 SYDVKM. The J segment lost 6 bases and the V segment lost 2 bases, leaving 12 bases of the junction unmatched. There are 17 residues in the CDR3. CDR3 coding DNA: TGTGCCAGCAGTTTAAGGCTAGGAGCGGGAATCGCCGGGGAGCTGTTTTTT. Its protein is CASSLRLGAGIAGELFF.

Concerning this clonotype itself: The junction and the germline gene differ at one end; a read error may be behind it. The gene calls are TRBV4-1 and TRBJ1-1, with D perhaps matching TRBD1 (6 bases). This CDR3 has 14 residues. Germline CDR1 and CDR2: MGHRA and YSYEKL. The CDR3 is CASSYRVLNTEAFF. The DNA of the CDR3 is TGTGCCAGCAGCTACAGGGTGCTGAACACTGAAGCTTTCTTT.

Of note for this clonotype: A read error may be the cause here, since a much bigger clone is one base away. This chain connects TRBV6-4 to TRBJ2-1; 8 bases align to TRBD2. This CDR3 spans 13 amino acids. Germline CDR1 and CDR2: MRHNA and SNTAGT. The chain's CDR3 is CDSGDSGNNEQFF. CDR3 sequence (DNA): TGTGACAGCGGTGATAGCGGGAACAATGAGCAGTTCTTC.

This chain uses TRBV30 with TRBJ2-5; the D is unclear. Trimming took off 4 bases at V and 1 base at J, with 16 bases between the two ends. Per the germline V gene, CDR1 is GTSNPN and CDR2 is SVGIG (reference sequence). The CDR3 length is 15 residues. The CDR3 protein is CAWMAFCGAQETQYF. Written as DNA, the CDR3 is TGTGCCTGGATGGCTTTCTGCGGTGCCCAAGAGACCCAGTACTTC.

As to this clonotype: A much bigger clone sits one base away, suggesting this may be a read error. The CDR3 DNA reads as TGTGCCAGCAGTTTTCCCGGACTAGCGGGAGGGGGCACAGATGCGCAGTATTTT. It specifies CASSFPGLAGGGTDAQYF. The chain employs TRBV28 and TRBJ2-3, with 15 nucleotides matching TRBD2. The CDR3 contains 18 residues. Germline lookup yields CDR1 MDHEN and CDR2 SYDVKM.

This clonotype was seen once. Relative to the germline gene, one junction end is altered; a read error may explain this. The chain uses TRBV4-2 and TRBJ2-2, with 11 bases lining up with TRBD1. There are 18 residues in the CDR3. The germline CDR1 and CDR2 sequences are LGHNA and YNFKEQ. In nucleotides, the CDR3 is TGTGCCGGCAGCCAAGGGGGACAGGGGGGAATGGTCACCGGGGAGCTGTCTTTT. It translates to CAGSQGGQGGMVTGELSF.

Note on this clonotype: Given a much more abundant clone one base away, this may be a read error. The V gene is TRBV4-2, the J gene TRBJ2-7, with TRBD2 matching over 8 bases. Germline CDR1 is LGHNA and CDR2 is YNFKEQ. The V and J ends lost 0 bases and 6 bases, in that order; junction bases with no gene match: 13. The CDR3 covers 17 residues. The CDR3 reads CASSQDPGGTRLSEQYF. The CDR3 DNA reads TGTGCCAGCAGCCAAGACCCGGGAGGGACACGGCTAAGCGAGCAGTACTTC.

As regards this clonotype: The CDR3 ends on some other residue instead of the conserved phenylalanine or tryptophan, so this is likely a read error. Because the CDR3's place on the DNA is in doubt, the DNA is left out and the CDR3 is given as listed by TCRdb. The CDR3 sequence is CASSVAQRPQHL. J is TRBJ1-5 and V is TRBV6-1. Germline-derived CDR1 and CDR2 are MNHNS and SASEGT. A total of 12 residues make up the CDR3, ends included.

Worth noting for this clonotype: A read error may account for a junction end that differs from germline. The V call is TRBV7-2, the J call TRBJ2-3; perhaps TRBD2 as D (6 bases). Germline lookup yields CDR1 SGHTA and CDR2 FQGNSA. CDR3 size: 15 residues. The CDR3: CDSSLVAGLADTQYF. The CDR3 region has the DNA TGTGACAGCAGCTTAGTGGCGGGACTGGCAGATACGCAGTATTTT.

Details on this clonotype: Just one base apart from a much larger clone, this may be a read error. V and J are TRBV10-3 and TRBJ2-1; D is unclear. With 3 bases removed from V and 7 bases from J, the gap between germline ends came to 10 bases. Germline V CDR1 and CDR2: ENHRY, SYGVKD. This CDR3 spans 13 amino acids. As DNA, the CDR3 is TGTGCCATCAGTGACTCTGAAGGGAATGAGCAGTTCTTC. Translated: CAISDSEGNEQFF.

Comment on this clonotype: One junction end disagrees with the germline gene, perhaps due to a read error. This chain joins TRBV10-1 and TRBJ2-2; maybe TRBD1 (5 bases). Germline assignment: CDR1 WNHNN and CDR2 SYGVQD (reference sequence). The CDR3 is 16 residues long. For the CDR3, the DNA is TGCGCCAGCAGTAAGGTGGGGCGTCTGAACGCCGGGGAGCTGTTTTTT. Protein: CASSKVGRLNAGELFF.

Turning to this clonotype: The CDR3 end shows no conserved phenylalanine or tryptophan, and so a read error is likely. This sequence joins TRBV6-1 and TRBJ2-2, with D possibly being TRBD1 or TRBD2 (5 bases each). CDR1 MNHNS and CDR2 SASEGT come from the germline V gene. The CDR3 spans 12 residues. The CDR3 is CTSRENTGELFL. DNA of the CDR3: TGTACCAGCAGGGAGAACACTGGGGAGCTGTTTCTT.

The sample holds a few counts of this clonotype. The junction differs from germline at one of its ends, possibly a read error. This chain connects TRBV5-1 to TRBJ2-4; D is possibly TRBD1 (5 bases). This CDR3 is built from 15 residues. Per germline, CDR1 SGHRS and CDR2 YFSETQ. The CDR3 sequence: CASSQGDIAKNTQYF. Here the CDR3 DNA reads TGCGCCAGCAGCCAGGGTGACATAGCCAAAAACACTCAGTACTTC.

This clonotype was observed once. The conserved final phenylalanine or tryptophan is absent from the CDR3, which likely points to a read error. This chain links TRBV4-2 with TRBJ1-5; TRBD1 is a possible D gene (6 bases). The CDR3 is made up of 15 amino acids. Trimming took 7 bases from V and 4 from J, leaving 17 bases between them. The V gene's germline CDR1 is LGHNA and CDR2 YNFKEQ. The CDR3 here is CASNQGTGQNQPQHS. CDR3 coding DNA: TGTGCCAGCAACCAGGGGACGGGCCAAAATCAGCCCCAGCATTCT.

As for this clonotype: At one boundary the junction diverges from the germline segment, which might be a read error. The genes are TRBV7-9 and TRBJ2-5, with 7 nucleotides matching TRBD1. Germline V gene sequence: CDR1 SEHNR, CDR2 FQNEAQ (reference sequence). The CDR3 totals 15 residues. The CDR3 loop reads CASSHLDRGQETQNF. DNA of the CDR3: TGTGCCAGCAGCCACCTAGATAGGGGGCAAGAGACCCAGAACTTC.

On this clonotype itself: Since a much larger clone is just one base distant, this may be a read error. CDR3 loop: CNAQPSGNTIYF. The CDR3 region has the DNA TGCAATGCTCAGCCGTCCGGAAACACCATATATTTT. The V gene is TRBV20-1, the J gene TRBJ1-3; D is ambiguous. CDR3 length: 12 amino acids. CDR1 DFQATT and CDR2 SNEGSKA come from the germline V gene (reference sequence).

The chain carries TRBV29-1 and TRBJ2-1, with 7 bases aligning to TRBD2. Germline values: CDR1 SQVTM, CDR2 ANQGSEA. CDR3 length: 15 amino acids. Unmatched junction bases numbered 13, after V lost 5 bases and J lost 6 bases. In DNA form, the CDR3 reads TGCAGCGTTTCGGCGGGGGTAACGGAGAGCAATGAGCAGTTCTTC. Translated: CSVSAGVTESNEQFF.

Note on this clonotype: A much more abundant neighbour one base away suggests this may be a read error. This sequence joins TRBV20-1 and TRBJ2-3; D is ambiguous. The CDR3 spans 13 residues. CDR1 and CDR2 from the germline V gene are DFQATT and SNEGSKA (reference sequence). The V gene lost 8 bases and the J gene lost 2 bases, with 14 bases spanning the gap. This chain's CDR3 is CSPTGDPTDTQYF. The CDR3 nucleotides are TGCAGTCCTACGGGTGACCCCACAGATACGCAGTATTTT.

The V and J genes are TRBV6-1 and TRBJ1-1; maybe TRBD1 (5 bases). CDR1 and CDR2 from the germline V gene are MNHNS and SASEGT. Trimming took off 5 bases at V and 12 bases at J, with 22 bases between the two ends. The CDR3 is 14 residues long. The CDR3 region is CASSTGTLDTETFF. The DNA of the CDR3 is TGTGCCAGCAGTACCGGGACGTTGGACACTGAGACTTTCTTT.

Worth noting for this clonotype: At one boundary the junction diverges from the germline segment, which might be a read error. V is TRBV30 and J is TRBJ2-3; D unresolved. Per the germline V gene, CDR1 is GTSNPN and CDR2 is SVGIG (reference sequence). The CDR3 has 11 amino acids. In nucleotides, the CDR3 is TGTGCCTTGAGCAGGCCAGATATGCAGTATTTT. Protein product: CALSRPDMQYF. Variable domain in full (rest from reference TRBV30 and TRBJ2-3): SQTIHQWPATLVQPVGSPLSLECTVEGTSNPNLYWYRQAAGRGLQLLFYSVGIGQISSEVPQNLSASRPQDRQFILSSKKLLLSDSGFYLCALSRPDMQYFGPGTRLTVL.

With regard to this clonotype: Since the CDR3 does not end with the conserved phenylalanine or tryptophan, this likely comes from a read error. The chain couples TRBV7-3 to TRBJ2-7, with D possibly called TRBD1 or TRBD2 (5 bases each). The germline CDR1 and CDR2 sequences are SGHTA and FQGTGA. Deletions cut 2 bases from V and 6 bases from J, with 20 bases between. The CDR3 totals 16 residues. CDR3 protein: CASSLREPGRRVEQYS. DNA for the CDR3: TGTGCCAGCAGCTTACGCGAACCGGGGCGTAGGGTCGAGCAGTACTCC.

A word on this clonotype: A single base separates this from a much larger clone, so it may be a read error. The chain links TRBV5-1 to TRBJ2-2, with D uncertain. Trimming left V 0 bases short and J 2 bases short, with 11 bases between. The CDR3 contains 16 residues. CDR1 SGHRS and CDR2 YFSETQ come from the germline V gene. CDR3 in amino acids: CASSLAPEHNTGELFF. As DNA, the CDR3 is TGCGCCAGCAGCTTGGCCCCGGAACATAACACCGGGGAGCTGTTTTTT.

The CDR3 DNA reads as TGCGCCAGCATCCACCTGTCCTCGAGAGCCGGGGTACCCGAGCAGTACTTC. This codes for CASIHLSSRAGVPEQYF. This chain links TRBV4-1 with TRBJ2-7; D may be TRBD2 (5 bases). This CDR3 comprises 17 residues. The V end lost 7 bases, the J end lost 6 bases, and 28 bases lay between the germline ends. Looked up from germline, CDR1 is MGHRA and CDR2 is YSYEKL.